These 4 T cell receptor beta chains were sequenced from one sample in a study of CD4+ T cells in melanoma (dated by TCRdb to between 2021 and 2024). The receptor library was made with the immunoSEQ multiplex PCR assay. TCRdb took this table from immuneACCESS and kept in-frame rearrangements with V and J called. Such tables lack part of the clones; where checked against another copy, unresolved V genes explain under half of the gap, and the rest is unexplained. This sample comprises over 9,000 clones, around 69% of them detected only once. The ten largest clones take up 7.5% to 9.5% of the sample. The sample taken for sequencing was cells from a culture (not recorded whether cultured in vitro). The receptor source for this set is a human donor with melanoma.

In this sample, this clone turned up a few times. The chain employs TRBV30 and TRBJ1-2, with no clear D. The CDR3 extends over 11 amino acids. Per germline, CDR1 GTSNPN and CDR2 SVGIG (reference sequence). V was shortened by 0 bases and J by 8 bases, with 7 bases between the two germline ends. The CDR3 bases are TGTGCCTGGAGTGTAAGGTTCGGCTACACCTTC. Translated: CAWSVRFGYTF.

The table lists this clone with a count of one. The chain combines TRBV30 with TRBJ1-1; TRBD1 agrees at 9 bases. From germline, CDR1 is GTSNPN and CDR2 SVGIG (reference sequence). Germline trimming cut 3 bases from V and 0 bases from J; bases unmatched to any gene: 23. CDR3 size: 21 residues. CDR3: CAWSHTFGNRDRVQLNTEAFF. The DNA for the CDR3 is TGTGCCTGGAGCCATACTTTTGGGAACCGGGACAGGGTTCAGCTGAACACTGAAGCTTTCTTT.

This clone was seen more than once but under ten times. This chain joins TRBV6-1 and TRBJ1-6; D is ambiguous. The germline CDR1 and CDR2 sequences are MNHNS and SASEGT. The CDR3 contains 11 residues. Trimming removed 1 base from V and 14 bases from J, with 6 bases in between. This CDR3 is CASSEGPSLHF. The CDR3 DNA reads TGTGCCAGCAGTGAAGGACCGTCCCTCCACTTT.

J is TRBJ1-3 and V is TRBV2, with D possibly TRBD1 on 5 matching bases. The CDR3 runs to 16 residues. From germline, CDR1 is SNHLY and CDR2 FYNNEI. V lost 6 bases and J 1 base, leaving 16 bases between the germline ends. CDR3 sequence (DNA): TGTGCCAGCAGCTTTAGGGGTCCCCTATCTGGAAACACCATATATTTT. Translated: CASSFRGPLSGNTIYF.